This T cell receptor beta chain emerged from a study of T cell responses to AZD1222 COVID-19 vaccine. Turning to the study itself: Second-dose intervals near 4 or 12 weeks were combined.

Measured with immunoSEQ multiplex PCR; TCRdb has only the in-frame clones, and not every one. The sample consists of around 180,000 clones, around 91% of them appearing once. With regard to this clone: Its matching antigen is unknown.

General observations from the study: Donors were largely white British and mainly female; clonal diversity was possibly underestimated. Among spike-specific TCRs, nearly half reportedly target unmutated variant regions.

Germline CDR1 SQVTM, CDR2 ANQGSEA. CDR3 length equals 10 residues. Trimming took 6 bases from V and 11 from J, leaving 12 bases between them. The TCR sequence derives from an adult in good health. Material: peripheral blood, obtained on day 0 of AZD1222 vaccination. The chain employs TRBV29-1 and TRBJ2-3; D may be TRBD1 or TRBD2 (6 bases each). The CDR3 loop reads CSVDGGGQYF. DNA of the CDR3: TGCAGCGTGGACGGGGGCGGGCAGTATTTT.